This T cell receptor (beta chain) was sequenced during a study of blood T cell repertoires in COVID-19. This clone showed up just a few times. The V end lost 2 bases, the J end lost 8 bases, and 19 bases lay between the germline ends. CDR1 MNHEY and CDR2 SVGAGI come from the germline V gene. The CDR3 consists of 16 residues. Per the original methods: Nucleated cell counts were estimated from reference gene primer amplification. Generated by immunoSEQ multiplex PCR, the TCRdb table keeps only in-frame clones and is missing some. The DNA was the basis for D and trimming; V, J and clone size are from that table. Among approximately 120,000 clones listed, roughly four fifths were seen once.

The sample was peripheral blood. The sequence came from a man older than 75 with COVID-19, enrolled during active disease. The chain links TRBV6-5 to TRBJ2-1, with D possibly TRBD2 on 5 matching bases. The CDR3 here is CASSYDSPRVGDEQFF. For the CDR3, the DNA is TGTGCCAGCAGTTACGATTCCCCCCGGGTCGGGGATGAGCAGTTCTTC.